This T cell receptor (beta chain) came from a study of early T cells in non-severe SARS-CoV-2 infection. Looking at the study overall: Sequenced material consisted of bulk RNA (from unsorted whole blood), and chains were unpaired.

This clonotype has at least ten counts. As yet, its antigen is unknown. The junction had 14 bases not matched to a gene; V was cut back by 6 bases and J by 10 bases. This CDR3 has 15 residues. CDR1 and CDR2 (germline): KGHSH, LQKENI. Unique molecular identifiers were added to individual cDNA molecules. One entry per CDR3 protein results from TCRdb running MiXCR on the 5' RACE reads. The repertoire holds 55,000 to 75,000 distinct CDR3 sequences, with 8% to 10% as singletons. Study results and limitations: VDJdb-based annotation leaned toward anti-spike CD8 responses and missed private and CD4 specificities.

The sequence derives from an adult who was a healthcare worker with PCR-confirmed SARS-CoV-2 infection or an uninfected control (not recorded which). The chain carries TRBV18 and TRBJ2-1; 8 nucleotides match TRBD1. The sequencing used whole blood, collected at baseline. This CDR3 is CASSDRQGAAREQFF. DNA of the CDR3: TGTGCCAGCTCGGACCGGCAGGGGGCTGCTCGCGAGCAGTTCTTC.